The 24 T cell receptor beta chains below were found in one sample sequenced in a study of cytomegalovirus exposure and HLA in healthy donors (dated by TCRdb to 2016 to 2017). The library relied on the immunoSEQ multiplex PCR assay. TCRdb took over this immuneACCESS table, retaining in-frame rearrangements with V and J assigned. Such tables are incomplete; in checked studies, under half of the missing clones stem from an unresolved V gene, and the remainder is unexplained. Recorded for this sample are about 240,000 clones; approximately 86% of them occurred a single time. The ten largest clones take up 1% to 1.5% of the sample. Source material: PBMCs. The receptors stem from a woman aged 25 to 39 in good health and CMV-seropositive.

The rearrangement uses TRBV5-1 and TRBJ1-5, with TRBD1 matching 8 bases. CDR1 SGHRS and CDR2 YFSETQ come from the germline V gene. V lost 0 bases, J lost 7 bases, and 6 bases stayed unmatched. This CDR3 has 15 amino acids. The CDR3 DNA is TGCGCCAGCAGCTTGGGGACAGGGCCCGGGCAGCCCCAGCATTTT. Its translation: CASSLGTGPGQPQHF.

The genes are TRBV2 and TRBJ1-4, with D perhaps matching TRBD1 (6 bases). Germline lookup yields CDR1 SNHLY and CDR2 FYNNEI. The CDR3 is 14 residues long. V lost 7 bases and J lost 5, with 14 bases in between. The CDR3 DNA sequence: TGTGCCAGCATGACGGACAGACAAAATGAAAAACTGTTTTTT. It specifies CASMTDRQNEKLFF.

This clone is a singleton in its sample. This rearrangement joins TRBV6-5 to TRBJ1-2, with 9 bases aligning to TRBD1. Looked up from germline, CDR1 is MNHEY and CDR2 is SVGAGI. The CDR3 is 15 residues long. V lost 0 bases, J lost 5 bases, and 4 bases stayed unmatched. This CDR3 is CASSYSDRGGYGYTF. The CDR3 DNA sequence: TGTGCCAGCAGTTACTCGGACAGGGGCGGATATGGCTACACCTTC.

V gene TRBV28 combines with J gene TRBJ2-5; perhaps TRBD1 as D (5 bases). CDR3 size: 15 residues. Germline CDR1 MDHEN, CDR2 SYDVKM. The V and J ends lost 6 bases and 1 base respectively, with 15 bases between them. The CDR3 nucleotides are TGTGCCAGCAGCCCAGGGTCTGGGGTCCAAGAGACCCAGTACTTC. It translates to CASSPGSGVQETQYF.

The chain has TRBV2 and TRBJ1-1; 8 nucleotides match TRBD1. The J segment lost 6 bases and the V segment lost 8 bases, leaving 8 bases of the junction unmatched. The CDR3 spans 13 residues. Germline-derived CDR1 and CDR2 are SNHLY and FYNNEI. The CDR3, as DNA: TGTGCCAGCGGGGGGGACAGGTTACCTGAAGCTTTCTTT. Translating gives CASGGDRLPEAFF.

The chain joins TRBV19 to TRBJ2-5; 11 bases align to TRBD2. With V trimmed by 0 bases and J by 4 bases, 4 bases remained unmatched. CDR1 is LNHDA, CDR2 SQIVND, per germline (reference sequence). The CDR3 loop spans 16 amino acids. The CDR3 is CASSIEIAGGRETQYF. In DNA form, the CDR3 reads TGTGCCAGTAGTATAGAGATAGCGGGAGGGCGAGAGACCCAGTACTTC.

The V call is TRBV6-6, the J call TRBJ1-5; D unclear. V was clipped by 2 bases and J by 4 bases, with 6 bases between them. This CDR3 has 13 amino acids. Germline lookup yields CDR1 MNHNY and CDR2 SVGAGI (reference sequence). The CDR3 loop is CASSYRENQPQHF. The DNA for the CDR3 is TGTGCCAGCAGTTACCGAGAAAATCAGCCCCAGCATTTT.

V usage is TRBV18 and J usage is TRBJ2-1; TRBD2 agrees at 9 bases. V was pared by 3 bases and J by 3 bases, with 6 bases of the junction left unmatched. Germline loops: CDR1 KGHSH, CDR2 LQKENI. This CDR3 is built from 16 residues. The CDR3: CASSPPGLAGYNEQFF. The CDR3 DNA sequence: TGTGCCAGCTCACCGCCGGGACTAGCAGGCTACAATGAGCAGTTCTTC.

This clone has only a few counts. V is TRBV5-6 and J is TRBJ1-2; a possible D gene is TRBD1 (5 bases). In germline, CDR1 is SGHDT, CDR2 YYEEEE. V was pared by 7 bases and J by 0 bases, with 16 bases between. The CDR3 is 15 amino acids. This CDR3 is CASLNSGGANYGYTF. CDR3 coding DNA: TGTGCCAGCCTCAATAGTGGGGGGGCTAACTATGGCTACACCTTC.

The CDR3: CASRPDSSSYEQYF. CDR3 coding DNA: TGTGCCAGCAGACCGGACAGTAGCTCCTACGAGCAGTACTTC. This chain links TRBV28 with TRBJ2-7, with D perhaps TRBD1 (6 bases). This CDR3 region has 14 residues. V lost 6 bases and J 0 bases, leaving 12 bases between the germline ends. Germline CDR1 reads MDHEN; CDR2 reads SYDVKM.

The chain links TRBV10-3 to TRBJ2-3, with 10 bases lining up with TRBD1. In germline, CDR1 is ENHRY, CDR2 SYGVKD. The J segment lost 6 bases and the V segment lost 0 bases, leaving 12 bases of the junction unmatched. The CDR3 totals 18 residues. The CDR3 DNA sequence: TGTGCCATCAGTGAGTCGTCAGAGACAGGGGGCTACGAGGATACGCAGTATTTT. Its translation: CAISESSETGGYEDTQYF.

The rearrangement joins TRBV5-1 to TRBJ1-2; 11 bases line up with TRBD1. With V trimmed by 0 bases and J by 2 bases, 3 bases remained unmatched. Germline values: CDR1 SGHRS, CDR2 YFSETQ. This CDR3 has 16 residues. In DNA, the CDR3 is TGCGCCAGCAGCTTGGGGACAGGGGGCAAGAACTATGGCTACACCTTC. This gives the protein CASSLGTGGKNYGYTF.

This chain links TRBV27 with TRBJ2-6, with TRBD2 matching 11 bases. Germline V gene data show CDR1 as MNHEY and CDR2 as SMNVEV (reference sequence). J lost 1 base, V lost 2 bases, and 4 bases had no gene match. The CDR3 is 18 residues long. CDR3 in amino acids: CASSLLAGGLSGANVLTF. The CDR3 DNA is TGTGCCAGCAGTTTACTAGCGGGAGGACTTTCTGGGGCCAACGTCCTGACTTTC.

This chain uses TRBV6-6 with TRBJ2-2, with D perhaps TRBD2 (5 bases). Germline CDR1 and CDR2: MNHNY and SVGAGI (reference sequence). The V end lost 6 bases, the J end lost 7 bases, and 21 bases lay between the germline ends. The CDR3 is 16 residues long. The CDR3 DNA sequence: TGTGCCAGCAGCCAGGCCGGGCTTTGGGCGGGCGGGGAGCTGTTTTTT. Amino acid sequence: CASSQAGLWAGGELFF.

The chain joins TRBV6-1 to TRBJ1-5; 7 bases agree with TRBD1. Germline V gene sequence: CDR1 MNHNS, CDR2 SASEGT. The CDR3 has 16 residues. V trimming: 1 base; J trimming: 5 bases; junction bases outside the gene matches: 8. The CDR3 DNA reads as TGTGCCAGCAGTGAAGGAGGGGGCACAGGTTATCAGCCCCAGCATTTT. The encoded protein is CASSEGGGTGYQPQHF.

The chain combines TRBV5-1 with TRBJ2-3, with TRBD2 as a possible D gene (5 bases). CDR3 length: 16 amino acids. Between the trimmed V and J ends, which lost 1 base and 3 bases, there was a span of 15 bases. Germline CDR1 is SGHRS and CDR2 is YFSETQ. The CDR3 DNA follows: TGCGCCAGCAGCTTGAGGTGGGAGCCTGGGACAGATACGCAGTATTTT. This translates into CASSLRWEPGTDTQYF.

The J gene is TRBJ2-7, the V gene TRBV4-1; 8 bases align to TRBD1. Looked up from germline, CDR1 is MGHRA and CDR2 is YSYEKL. The CDR3 extends over 14 amino acids. Trimming removed 4 bases from V and 4 bases from J; junction bases left unmatched: 6. Here the CDR3 reads CASSPRQGRYEQYF. The CDR3 DNA is TGCGCCAGCAGCCCCCGACAGGGGAGGTACGAGCAGTACTTC.

This chain joins TRBV15 and TRBJ2-7; tentatively, D is TRBD1 (6 bases). Trimming removed 0 bases from V and 4 bases from J, with 13 bases in between. Germline CDR1 is LNHNV and CDR2 is YYDKDF (reference sequence). The CDR3 consists of 15 residues. Written as DNA, the CDR3 is TGTGCCACCAGCAGAGATCCCCGACAGGTGTACGAGCAGTACTTC. Translating it yields CATSRDPRQVYEQYF.

The J gene is TRBJ1-5, the V gene TRBV7-9, with 9 bases aligning to TRBD1. Germline trimming cut 5 bases from V and 5 bases from J; bases unmatched to any gene: 4. This CDR3 region has 14 residues. Germline V gene sequence: CDR1 SEHNR, CDR2 FQNEAQ (reference sequence). CDR3 sequence reads: CASSKWDRDQPQHF. The CDR3, as DNA: TGTGCCAGCAGCAAGTGGGACAGGGATCAGCCCCAGCATTTT.

The rearrangement links TRBV7-2 to TRBJ1-1, with D perhaps TRBD1 (5 bases). The CDR3 covers 14 residues. V was trimmed by 5 bases and J by 0 bases, leaving 10 bases between them. CDR1 and CDR2 from the germline V gene are SGHTA and FQGNSA. Here the CDR3 reads CASSLYRMNTEAFF. CDR3 nucleotides: TGTGCCAGCAGCCTGTACAGGATGAACACTGAAGCTTTCTTT.

This clone has a single count. The rearrangement uses TRBV19 and TRBJ2-1, with D possibly being TRBD1 (5 bases). Germline loops: CDR1 LNHDA, CDR2 SQIVND (reference sequence). V was cut by 6 bases and J by 10 bases, with 10 bases left in between. The CDR3 is 11 amino acids. CDR3 in amino acids: CASRTSGEQFF. CDR3 DNA: TGTGCCAGTAGGACTTCAGGGGAGCAGTTCTTC.

The chain employs TRBV5-1 and TRBJ2-7; the match to TRBD1 covers 7 bases. Germline assignment: CDR1 SGHRS and CDR2 YFSETQ. This CDR3 spans 14 amino acids. Germline trimming cut 4 bases from V and 0 bases from J; bases unmatched to any gene: 4. CDR3 region: CASSPGQVSYEQYF. CDR3 DNA: TGCGCCAGCAGCCCCGGACAGGTCTCCTACGAGCAGTACTTC.

J is TRBJ2-7 and V is TRBV4-1; 8 bases are a match to TRBD1. The CDR3 runs 15 residues. The germline V gene encodes CDR1 MGHRA and CDR2 YSYEKL. With 6 bases clipped from V and 0 bases from J, the junction kept 7 bases outside the gene matches. The CDR3 coding sequence is TGCGCCAGCAGTCCGCGGACAGGGAGCTCCTACGAGCAGTACTTC. It translates to CASSPRTGSSYEQYF.

V usage is TRBV5-1 and J usage is TRBJ2-7, with D maybe TRBD2 (6 bases). There are 16 residues in the CDR3. Germline-derived CDR1 and CDR2 are SGHRS and YFSETQ. The V and J ends lost 0 bases and 1 base respectively, with 14 bases between them. The CDR3 region has the DNA TGCGCCAGCAGCTTGGGCGGGACGGGGATTTCCTACGAGCAGTACTTC. As protein: CASSLGGTGISYEQYF.